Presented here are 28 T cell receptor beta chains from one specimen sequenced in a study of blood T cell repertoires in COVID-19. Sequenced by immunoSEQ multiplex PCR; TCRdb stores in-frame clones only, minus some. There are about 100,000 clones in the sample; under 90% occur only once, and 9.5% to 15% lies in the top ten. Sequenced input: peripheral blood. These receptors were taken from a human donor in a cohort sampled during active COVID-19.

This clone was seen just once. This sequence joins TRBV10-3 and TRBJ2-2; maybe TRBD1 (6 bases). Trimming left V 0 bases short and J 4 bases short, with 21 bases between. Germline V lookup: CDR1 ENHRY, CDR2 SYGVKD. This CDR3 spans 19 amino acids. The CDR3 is CAISESISKRGSGTGELFF. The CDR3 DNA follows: TGTGCCATCAGTGAGTCGATAAGTAAGAGGGGGAGCGGCACCGGGGAGCTGTTTTTT.

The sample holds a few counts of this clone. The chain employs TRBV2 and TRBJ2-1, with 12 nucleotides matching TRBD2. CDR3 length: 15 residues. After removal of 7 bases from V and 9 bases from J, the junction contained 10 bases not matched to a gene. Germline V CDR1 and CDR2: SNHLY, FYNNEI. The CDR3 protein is CASTRTSGALGEQFF. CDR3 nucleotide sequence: TGTGCCAGCACCCGGACTAGCGGGGCTTTGGGTGAGCAGTTCTTC.

The CDR3 DNA is TGTGCCAGCAGGACAACGACAGGGGGCGATCAGCCCCAGCATTTT. It specifies CASRTTTGGDQPQHF. The V and J genes are TRBV2 and TRBJ1-5; 10 bases match TRBD1. Germline V gives CDR1 SNHLY, CDR2 FYNNEI. J was trimmed by 5 bases and V by 6 bases; bases with no gene match: 7. This CDR3 has 15 residues.

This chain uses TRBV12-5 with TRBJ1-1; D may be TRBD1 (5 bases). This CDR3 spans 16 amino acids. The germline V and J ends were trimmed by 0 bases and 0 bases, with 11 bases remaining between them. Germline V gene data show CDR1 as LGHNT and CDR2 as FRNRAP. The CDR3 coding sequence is TGTGCTAGTGGTTTGGTACTGGGGCAGATGAACACTGAAGCTTTCTTT. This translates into CASGLVLGQMNTEAFF.

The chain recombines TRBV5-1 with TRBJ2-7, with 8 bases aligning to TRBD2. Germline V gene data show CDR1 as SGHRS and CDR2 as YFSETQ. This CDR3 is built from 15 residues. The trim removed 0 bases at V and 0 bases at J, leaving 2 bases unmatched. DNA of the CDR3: TGCGCCAGCAGCTTGGAAGCGGGGGCCTCCTACGAGCAGTACTTC. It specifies CASSLEAGASYEQYF.

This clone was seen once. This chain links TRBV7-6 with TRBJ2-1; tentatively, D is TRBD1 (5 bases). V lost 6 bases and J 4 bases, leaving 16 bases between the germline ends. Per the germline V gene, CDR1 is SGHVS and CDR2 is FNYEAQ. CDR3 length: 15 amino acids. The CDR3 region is CASSSRVGAYNEQFF. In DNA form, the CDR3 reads TGTGCCAGCAGTTCTAGAGTTGGGGCGTACAATGAGCAGTTCTTC.

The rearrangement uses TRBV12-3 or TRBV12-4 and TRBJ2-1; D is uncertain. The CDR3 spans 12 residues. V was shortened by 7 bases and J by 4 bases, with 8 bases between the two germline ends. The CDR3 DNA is TGTGCCAGCACAGGAAAATACAATGAGCAGTTCTTC. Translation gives CASTGKYNEQFF.

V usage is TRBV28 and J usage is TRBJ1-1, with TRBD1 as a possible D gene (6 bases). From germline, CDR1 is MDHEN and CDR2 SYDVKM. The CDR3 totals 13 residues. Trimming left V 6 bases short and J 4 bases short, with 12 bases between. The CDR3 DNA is TGTGCCAGCAGAGACGGGACAACCACTGAAGCTTTCTTT. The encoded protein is CASRDGTTTEAFF.

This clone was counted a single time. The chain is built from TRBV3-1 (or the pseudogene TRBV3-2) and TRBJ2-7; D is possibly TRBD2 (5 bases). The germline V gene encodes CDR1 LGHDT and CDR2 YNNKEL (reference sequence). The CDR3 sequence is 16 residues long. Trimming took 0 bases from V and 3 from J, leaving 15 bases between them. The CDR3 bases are TGTGCCAGCAGCCAAGATACTGACTACGCCAACTACGAGCAGTACTTC. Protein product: CASSQDTDYANYEQYF.

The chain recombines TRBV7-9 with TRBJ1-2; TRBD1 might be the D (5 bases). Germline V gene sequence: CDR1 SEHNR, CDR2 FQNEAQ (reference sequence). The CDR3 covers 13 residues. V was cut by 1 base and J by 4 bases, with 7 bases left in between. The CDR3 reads CASSLGGFYGYTF. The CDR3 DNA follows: TGTGCCAGCAGCTTAGGGGGCTTCTATGGCTACACCTTC. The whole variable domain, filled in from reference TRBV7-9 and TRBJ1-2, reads DTGVSQNPRHKITKRGQNVTFRCDPISEHNRLYWYRQTLGQGPEFLTYFQNEAQLEKSRLLSDRFSAERPKGSFSTLEIQRTEQGDSAMYLCASSLGGFYGYTFGSGTRLTVV.

CDR3: CASRRGGGNTIYF. The CDR3 region has the DNA TGTGCCAGCAGGAGGGGGGGTGGAAACACCATATATTTT. V gene TRBV9 combines with J gene TRBJ1-3, with TRBD1 as a possible D gene (6 bases). Germline lookup yields CDR1 SGDLS and CDR2 YYNGEE. The CDR3 sequence is 13 residues long. V was cut by 5 bases and J by 3 bases, with 9 bases left in between.

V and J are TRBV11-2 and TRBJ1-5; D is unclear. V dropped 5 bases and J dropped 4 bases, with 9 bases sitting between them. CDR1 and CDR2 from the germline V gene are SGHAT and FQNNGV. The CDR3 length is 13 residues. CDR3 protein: CASSQHPNQPQHF. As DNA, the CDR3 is TGTGCCAGCAGCCAACACCCTAATCAGCCCCAGCATTTT. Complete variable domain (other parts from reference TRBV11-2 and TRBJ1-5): EAGVAQSPRYKIIEKRQSVAFWCNPISGHATLYWYQQILGQGPKLLIQFQNNGVVDDSQLPKDRFSAERLKGVDSTLKIQPAKLEDSAVYLCASSQHPNQPQHFGDGTRLSIL.

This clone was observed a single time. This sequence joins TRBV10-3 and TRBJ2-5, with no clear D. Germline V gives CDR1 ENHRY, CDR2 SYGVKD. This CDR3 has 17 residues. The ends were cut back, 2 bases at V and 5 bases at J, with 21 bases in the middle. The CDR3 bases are TGTGCCATCAGTGAGGCGGTTGGCGGAAGATCGTCGGAGACCCAGTACTTC. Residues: CAISEAVGGRSSETQYF.

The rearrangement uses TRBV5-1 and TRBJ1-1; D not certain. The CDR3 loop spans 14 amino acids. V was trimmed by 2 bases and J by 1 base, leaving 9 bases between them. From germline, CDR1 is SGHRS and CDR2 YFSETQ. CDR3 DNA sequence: TGCGCCAGCAGCTTTGGGAGAGAGAACACTGAAGCTTTCTTT. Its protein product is CASSFGRENTEAFF.

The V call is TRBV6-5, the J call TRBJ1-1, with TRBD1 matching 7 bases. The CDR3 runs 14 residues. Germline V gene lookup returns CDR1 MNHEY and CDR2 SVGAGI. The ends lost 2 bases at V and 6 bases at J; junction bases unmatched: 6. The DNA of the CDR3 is TGTGCCAGCAGTTACCATGACAGGGCCCCTGAAGCTTTCTTT. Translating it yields CASSYHDRAPEAFF.

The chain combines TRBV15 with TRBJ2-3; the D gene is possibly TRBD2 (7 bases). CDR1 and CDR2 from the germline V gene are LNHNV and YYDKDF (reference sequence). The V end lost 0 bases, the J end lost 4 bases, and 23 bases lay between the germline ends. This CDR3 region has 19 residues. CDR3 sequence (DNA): TGTGCCACCAGCAGAGAACTGGGGGGGGGCCGGACCGTGGCAGATACGCAGTATTTT. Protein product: CATSRELGGGRTVADTQYF.

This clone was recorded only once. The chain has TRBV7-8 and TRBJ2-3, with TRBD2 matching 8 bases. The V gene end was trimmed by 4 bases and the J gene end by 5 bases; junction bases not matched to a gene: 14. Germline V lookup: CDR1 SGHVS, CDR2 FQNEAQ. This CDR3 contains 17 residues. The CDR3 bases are TGTGCCAGCAGCTCGCCCGAACTAGCGGTGTTTGGAGATACGCAGTATTTT. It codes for CASSSPELAVFGDTQYF.

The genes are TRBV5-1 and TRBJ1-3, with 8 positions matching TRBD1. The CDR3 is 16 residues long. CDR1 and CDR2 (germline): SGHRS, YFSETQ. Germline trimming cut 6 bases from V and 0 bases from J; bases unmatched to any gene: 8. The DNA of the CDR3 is TGCGCCAGCATGAGAACAGGGGGTAGCTCTGGAAACACCATATATTTT. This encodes CASMRTGGSSGNTIYF. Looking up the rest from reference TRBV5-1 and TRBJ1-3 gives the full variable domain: KAGVTQTPRYLIKTRGQQVTLSCSPISGHRSVSWYQQTPGQGLQFLFEYFSETQRNKGNFPGRFSGRQFSNSRSEMNVSTLELGDSALYLCASMRTGGSSGNTIYFGEGSWLTVV.

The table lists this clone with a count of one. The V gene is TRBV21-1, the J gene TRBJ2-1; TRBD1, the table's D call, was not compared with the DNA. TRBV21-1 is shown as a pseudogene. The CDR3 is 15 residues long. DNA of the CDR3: TGTGCCAGCATGCTGACCGCAGGACAGATCAATGAGCAGTTCTTC. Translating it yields CASMLTAGQINEQFF.

The CDR3 loop is CATSRAGWGEQYF. In DNA, the CDR3 is TGTGCCACCAGCAGGGCAGGGTGGGGCGAGCAGTACTTC. The V call is TRBV15, the J call TRBJ2-7, with D tentatively TRBD1 (5 bases). The V end was cut by 3 bases, the J end by 6 bases, with 12 bases between. Germline V gives CDR1 LNHNV, CDR2 YYDKDF (reference sequence). The CDR3 extends over 13 amino acids.

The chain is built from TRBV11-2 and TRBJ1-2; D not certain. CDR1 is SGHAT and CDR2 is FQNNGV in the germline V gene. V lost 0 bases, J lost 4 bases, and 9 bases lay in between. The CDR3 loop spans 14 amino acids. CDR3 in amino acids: CASSLDGRFYGYTF. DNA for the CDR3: TGTGCCAGCAGCTTAGATGGGAGGTTCTATGGCTACACCTTC.

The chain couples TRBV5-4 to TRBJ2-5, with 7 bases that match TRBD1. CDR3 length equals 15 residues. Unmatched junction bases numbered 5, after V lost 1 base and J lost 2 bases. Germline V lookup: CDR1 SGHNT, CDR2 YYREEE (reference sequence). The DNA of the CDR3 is TGTGCCAGCAGCTTGAGGACAGGACAACAAGAGACCCAGTACTTC. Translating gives CASSLRTGQQETQYF.

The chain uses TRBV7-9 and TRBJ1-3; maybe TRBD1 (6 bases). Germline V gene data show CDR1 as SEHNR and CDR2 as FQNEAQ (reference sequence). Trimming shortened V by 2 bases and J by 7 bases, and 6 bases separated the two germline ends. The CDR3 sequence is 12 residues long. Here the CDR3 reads CASSLRGNTIYF. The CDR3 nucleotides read TGTGCCAGCAGCTTAAGGGGGAACACCATATATTTT.

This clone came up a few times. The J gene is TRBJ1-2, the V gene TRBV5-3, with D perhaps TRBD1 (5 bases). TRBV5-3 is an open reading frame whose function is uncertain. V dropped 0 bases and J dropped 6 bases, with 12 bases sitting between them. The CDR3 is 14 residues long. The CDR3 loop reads CARSLEGRVHGYTF. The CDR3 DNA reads TGTGCCAGAAGCTTGGAGGGGAGGGTGCATGGCTACACCTTC.

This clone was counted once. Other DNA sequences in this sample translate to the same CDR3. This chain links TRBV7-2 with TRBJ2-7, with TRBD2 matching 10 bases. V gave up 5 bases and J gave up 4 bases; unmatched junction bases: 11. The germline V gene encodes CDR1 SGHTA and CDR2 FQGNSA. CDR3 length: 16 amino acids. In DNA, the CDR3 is TGTGCCAGCAGCCCGACTCCTAGCGGGAGCTTTTACGAGCAGTACTTC. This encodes CASSPTPSGSFYEQYF.

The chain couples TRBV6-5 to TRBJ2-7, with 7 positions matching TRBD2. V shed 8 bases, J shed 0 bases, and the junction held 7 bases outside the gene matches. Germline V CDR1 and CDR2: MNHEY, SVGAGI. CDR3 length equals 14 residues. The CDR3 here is CASALAGISYEQYF. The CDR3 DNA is TGTGCCAGCGCCTTAGCGGGCATCTCCTACGAGCAGTACTTC.

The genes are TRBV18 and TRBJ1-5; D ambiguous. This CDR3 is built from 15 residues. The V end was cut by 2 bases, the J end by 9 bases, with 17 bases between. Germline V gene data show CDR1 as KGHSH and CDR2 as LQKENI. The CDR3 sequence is CASSPSGRGLGPQHF. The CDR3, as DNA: TGTGCCAGCTCACCATCGGGGAGAGGGTTGGGGCCCCAGCATTTT.

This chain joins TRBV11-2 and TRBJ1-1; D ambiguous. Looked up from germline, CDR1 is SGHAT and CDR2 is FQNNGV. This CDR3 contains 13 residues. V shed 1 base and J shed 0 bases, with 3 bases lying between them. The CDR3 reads CASSLVMNTEAFF. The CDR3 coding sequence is TGTGCCAGCAGCTTAGTCATGAACACTGAAGCTTTCTTT.